Below are 16 T cell receptor beta chains sequenced from a single sample in a study of shared clonotypes between healthy human individuals. Using immunoSEQ multiplex PCR, the repertoire was profiled, and TCRdb retains in-frame clones only, with some absent. The data show roughly 1 million clones, with approximately 80% seen just once and 0.5% to 0.6% held by the top ten. Sequencing input: memory CD4+ T cells from PBMCs. Subset: CD45RA-negative fraction. The origin of the receptors is a man younger than 30 in good health. Some clones in this sample may be carry-over from other donors' samples.

V is TRBV7-9 and J is TRBJ2-7; D is unclear. CDR1 SEHNR and CDR2 FQNEAQ come from the germline V gene (reference sequence). This CDR3 region has 13 residues. V lost 0 bases to trimming and J lost 3 bases, with 6 bases between them. CDR3 coding DNA: TGTGCCAGCAGCTTAGCGCCTTACTACGAGCAGTACTTC. This sequence encodes CASSLAPYYEQYF.

The V call is TRBV6-5, the J call TRBJ1-2; TRBD1 might be the D (6 bases). The CDR3 loop spans 14 amino acids. In germline, CDR1 is MNHEY, CDR2 SVGAGI. Trimming took off 8 bases at V and 5 bases at J, with 18 bases between the two ends. This chain's CDR3 is CASCSQGRGYGYTF. The CDR3 bases are TGTGCCAGCTGTAGCCAGGGGCGCGGGTATGGCTACACCTTC.

The chain couples TRBV29-1 to TRBJ2-3; TRBD2 is a possible D gene (6 bases). Germline V gene data show CDR1 as SQVTM and CDR2 as ANQGSEA. The ends were cut back, 7 bases at V and 2 bases at J, with 10 bases in the middle. The CDR3 extends over 12 amino acids. CDR3 region: CSGLVYTDTQYF. Here the CDR3 DNA reads TGCAGCGGACTAGTATACACAGATACGCAGTATTTT.

The chain has TRBV7-9 and TRBJ2-2; 7 positions agree with TRBD1. Germline CDR1 reads SEHNR; CDR2 reads FQNEAQ (reference sequence). This CDR3 contains 15 residues. V dropped 6 bases and J dropped 0; count of bases not matched to a gene: 4. The CDR3 spells CASRTTGANTGELFF. The DNA for the CDR3 is TGTGCCAGCAGAACAACAGGGGCGAACACCGGGGAGCTGTTTTTT.

The V call is TRBV7-9, the J call TRBJ2-1, with 12 bases fitting TRBD2. J was trimmed by 1 base and V by 6 bases; bases with no gene match: 7. Germline assignment: CDR1 SEHNR and CDR2 FQNEAQ (reference sequence). This CDR3 region has 17 residues. CDR3 protein: CASSRTSGTTSYNEQFF. DNA of the CDR3: TGTGCCAGCAGTCGGACTAGCGGGACGACGTCCTACAATGAGCAGTTCTTC.

The rearrangement links TRBV15 to TRBJ1-5; 7 bases agree with TRBD1. Germline V gene data show CDR1 as LNHNV and CDR2 as YYDKDF (reference sequence). J lost 6 bases, V lost 1 base, and 6 bases had no gene match. CDR3 length: 15 residues. In DNA, the CDR3 is TGTGCCACCAGCAGAGTGACAGGGTTAGGTCAGCCCCAGCATTTT. Amino acids: CATSRVTGLGQPQHF. The full variable domain, in which reference TRBV15 and TRBJ1-5 provide the parts outside the CDR3, is DAMVIQNPRYQVTQFGKPVTLSCSQTLNHNVMYWYQQKSSQAPKLLFHYYDKDFNNEADTPDNFQSRRPNTSFCFLDIRSPGLGDTAMYLCATSRVTGLGQPQHFGDGTRLSIL.

The CDR3 DNA follows: TGTGCCAGCAGTGGACGATACACCTACGAGCAGTACTTC. Protein product: CASSGRYTYEQYF. The rearrangement uses TRBV2 and TRBJ2-7; D ambiguous. Looked up from germline, CDR1 is SNHLY and CDR2 is FYNNEI. The CDR3 runs 13 residues. V lost 4 bases and J 2 bases, leaving 9 bases between the germline ends.

The chain couples TRBV4-2 to TRBJ2-7, with D uncertain. CDR1 is LGHNA and CDR2 is YNFKEQ in the germline V gene. Trimming shortened V by 4 bases and J by 7 bases, and 14 bases separated the two germline ends. CDR3 length equals 13 residues. CDR3 sequence: CASSPPPCGEQYF. The CDR3 DNA is TGTGCCAGCAGCCCACCACCATGTGGGGAGCAGTACTTC.

V gene TRBV29-1 combines with J gene TRBJ1-2, with D possibly TRBD1 on 5 matching bases. CDR3 length: 12 residues. CDR1 SQVTM and CDR2 ANQGSEA come from the germline V gene. V lost 4 bases to trimming and J lost 7 bases, with 13 bases between them. The DNA for the CDR3 is TGCAGCGTTGTTGGGGGGGTGATTGGCTACACCTTC. Translated: CSVVGGVIGYTF.

The chain links TRBV29-1 to TRBJ2-1; 9 bases align to TRBD2. Germline V gene sequence: CDR1 SQVTM, CDR2 ANQGSEA. This CDR3 is 16 amino acids long. Trimming cost V 3 bases and J 3 bases; bases outside gene matches: 9. CDR3 protein: CSVEPRLAALYNEQFF. In DNA form, the CDR3 reads TGCAGCGTTGAGCCCCGACTAGCGGCCCTCTACAATGAGCAGTTCTTC.

About this clone itself: A clone one base away is much larger, so this may be a read error. The sample carries other DNA sequences with the same CDR3. The chain recombines TRBV29-1 with TRBJ1-3; D not resolved. The CDR3 is made up of 13 amino acids. CDR1 SQVTM and CDR2 ANQGSEA come from the germline V gene. Trimming shortened V by 7 bases and J by 4 bases, and 14 bases separated the two germline ends. This CDR3 is CSGGRADGNTIYF. The CDR3 nucleotides read TGCAGCGGTGGTAGGGCGGACGGAAACACCATATATTTT.

This clone was seen a handful of times. The CDR3 nucleotides read TGTGCCTCGACGCCCGCATTCTCTGGAAACACCATATATTTT. It encodes CASTPAFSGNTIYF. This chain links TRBV30 with TRBJ1-3; no firm D call. The CDR3 length is 14 residues. Germline V CDR1 and CDR2: GTSNPN, SVGIG (reference sequence). Trimming shortened V by 7 bases and J by 0 bases, and 13 bases separated the two germline ends.

V and J are TRBV25-1 and TRBJ1-5; no definite D call. Germline assignment: CDR1 MGHDK and CDR2 SYGVNS. V was clipped by 3 bases and J by 4 bases, with 16 bases between them. The CDR3 totals 16 residues. CDR3 sequence: CASSDLSFTGNQPQHF. The CDR3 coding sequence is TGTGCCAGCAGTGATTTGAGTTTCACTGGGAATCAGCCCCAGCATTTT.

This chain connects TRBV9 to TRBJ2-3, with TRBD2 identical over 13 bases. This CDR3 region has 17 residues. The germline V gene has CDR1 SGDLS and CDR2 YYNGEE. After removal of 4 bases from V and 5 bases from J, the junction contained 10 bases not matched to a gene. The DNA of the CDR3 is TGTGCCAGCAGCCCAAGAAGGACTAGCGGGAGTAGAGATACGCAGTATTTT. This gives the protein CASSPRRTSGSRDTQYF.

The chain employs TRBV25-1 and TRBJ2-7; D is perhaps TRBD2 (7 bases). This CDR3 is 15 amino acids long. Trimming removed 3 bases at V and 3 bases at J, with 15 bases between. From germline, CDR1 is MGHDK and CDR2 SYGVNS. Here the CDR3 reads CASSERGTQGYEQYF. The CDR3 DNA follows: TGTGCCAGCAGTGAGCGGGGGACACAGGGCTACGAGCAGTACTTC.

In its sample, this clone was seen once. V is TRBV29-1 and J is TRBJ1-2; D gene uncertain. Germline CDR1 and CDR2: SQVTM and ANQGSEA. V was shortened by 0 bases and J by 5 bases, with 4 bases between the two germline ends. The CDR3 contains 11 residues. CDR3 protein: CSVEDRYGYTF. In DNA, the CDR3 is TGCAGCGTTGAAGATCGATATGGCTACACCTTC.